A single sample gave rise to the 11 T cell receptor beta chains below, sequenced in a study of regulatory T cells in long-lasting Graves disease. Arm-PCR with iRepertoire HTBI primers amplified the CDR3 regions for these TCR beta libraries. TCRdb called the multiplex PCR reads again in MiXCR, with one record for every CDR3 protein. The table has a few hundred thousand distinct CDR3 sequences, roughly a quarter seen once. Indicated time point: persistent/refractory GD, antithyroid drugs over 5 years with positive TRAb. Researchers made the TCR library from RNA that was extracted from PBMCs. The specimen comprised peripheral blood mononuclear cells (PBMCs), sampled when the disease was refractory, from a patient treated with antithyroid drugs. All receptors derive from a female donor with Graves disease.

The CDR3 coding sequence is TGTGCCAGCAGAAATATGGGAAACACTGAAGCTTTCTTT. This sequence encodes CASRNMGNTEAFF. The gene calls are TRBV6-1 and TRBJ1-1; D gene uncertain. CDR1 is MNHNS and CDR2 is SASEGT in the germline V gene. V shed 6 bases and J shed 2 bases, with 10 bases lying between them. The CDR3 is 13 amino acids.

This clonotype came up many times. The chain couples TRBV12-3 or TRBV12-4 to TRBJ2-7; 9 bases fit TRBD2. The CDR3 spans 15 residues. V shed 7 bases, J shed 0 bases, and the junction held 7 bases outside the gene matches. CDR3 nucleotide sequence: TGTGCCAGCAAGAGGCGGGAGGGCCCCTCCTACGAGCAGTACTTC. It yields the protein CASKRREGPSYEQYF.

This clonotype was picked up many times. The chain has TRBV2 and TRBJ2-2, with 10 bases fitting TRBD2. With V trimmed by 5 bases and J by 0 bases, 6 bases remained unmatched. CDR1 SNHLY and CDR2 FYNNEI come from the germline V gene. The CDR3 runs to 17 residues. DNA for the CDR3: TGTGCCAGCAGTAAAACTCTAGCGGGAGCGAACACCGGGGAGCTGTTTTTT. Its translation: CASSKTLAGANTGELFF.

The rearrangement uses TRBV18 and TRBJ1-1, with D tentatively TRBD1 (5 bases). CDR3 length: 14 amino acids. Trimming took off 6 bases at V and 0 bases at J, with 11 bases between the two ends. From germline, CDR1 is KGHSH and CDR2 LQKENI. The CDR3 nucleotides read TGTGCCAGCTCCCGACAGCTCTTGAACACTGAAGCTTTCTTT. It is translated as CASSRQLLNTEAFF.

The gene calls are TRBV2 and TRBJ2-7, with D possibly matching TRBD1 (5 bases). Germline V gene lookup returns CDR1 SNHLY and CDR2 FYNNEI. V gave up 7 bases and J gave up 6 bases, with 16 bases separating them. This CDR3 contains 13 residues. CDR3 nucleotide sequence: TGTGCCAGCAAGGAGATAGGGGTAGGCGAGCAGTACTTC. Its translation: CASKEIGVGEQYF.

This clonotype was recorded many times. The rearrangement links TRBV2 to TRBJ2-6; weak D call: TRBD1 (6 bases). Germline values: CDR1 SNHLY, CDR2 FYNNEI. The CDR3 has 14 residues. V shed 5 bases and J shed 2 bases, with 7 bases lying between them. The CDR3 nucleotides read TGTGCCAGCAGTACAGGGACTGGGGCCAACGTCCTGACTTTC. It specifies CASSTGTGANVLTF.

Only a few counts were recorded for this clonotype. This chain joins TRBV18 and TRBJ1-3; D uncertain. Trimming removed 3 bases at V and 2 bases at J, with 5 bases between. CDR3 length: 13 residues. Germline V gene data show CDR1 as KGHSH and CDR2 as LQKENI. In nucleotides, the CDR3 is TGTGCCAGCTCACCCCCCCCTGGAAACACCATATATTTT. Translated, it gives CASSPPPGNTIYF.

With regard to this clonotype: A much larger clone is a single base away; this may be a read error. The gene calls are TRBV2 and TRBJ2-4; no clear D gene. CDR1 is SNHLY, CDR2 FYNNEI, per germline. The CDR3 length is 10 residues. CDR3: CAGSENIQYF. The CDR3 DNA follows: TGTGCCGGCAGTGAGAACATTCAGTACTTC.

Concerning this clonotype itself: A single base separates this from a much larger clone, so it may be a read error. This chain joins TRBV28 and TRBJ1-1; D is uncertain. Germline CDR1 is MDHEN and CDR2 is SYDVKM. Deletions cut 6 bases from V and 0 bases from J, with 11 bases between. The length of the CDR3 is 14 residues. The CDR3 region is CASSPRPLNTEAFF. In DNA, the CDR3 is TGTGCCAGCAGCCCCCGACCGCTGAACACTGAAGCTTTCTTT.

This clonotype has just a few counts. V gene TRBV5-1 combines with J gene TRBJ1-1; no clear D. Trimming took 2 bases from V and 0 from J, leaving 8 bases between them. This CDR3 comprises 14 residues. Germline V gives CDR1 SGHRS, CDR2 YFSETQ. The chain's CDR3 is CASSFAGMNTEAFF. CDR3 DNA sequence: TGCGCCAGCAGCTTTGCGGGCATGAACACTGAAGCTTTCTTT. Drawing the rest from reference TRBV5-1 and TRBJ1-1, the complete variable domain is KAGVTQTPRYLIKTRGQQVTLSCSPISGHRSVSWYQQTPGQGLQFLFEYFSETQRNKGNFPGRFSGRQFSNSRSEMNVSTLELGDSALYLCASSFAGMNTEAFFGQGTRLTVV.

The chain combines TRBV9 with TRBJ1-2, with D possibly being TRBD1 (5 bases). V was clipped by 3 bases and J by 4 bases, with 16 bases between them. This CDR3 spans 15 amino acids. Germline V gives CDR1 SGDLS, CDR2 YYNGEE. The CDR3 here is CASSEPTQGPYGYTF. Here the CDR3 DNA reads TGTGCCAGCAGCGAGCCCACGCAGGGCCCCTATGGCTACACCTTC.